A selection of T cell receptor beta chains follows, all from one sample in a study of T cell changes during pregnancy in multiple sclerosis. Generated by immunoSEQ multiplex PCR, the TCRdb table keeps only in-frame clones and is missing some. Here the sample spans tens of thousands of clones, 90% to 95% being singletons. The specimen was peripheral blood, collected before pregnancy. These receptors were obtained from a female donor with multiple sclerosis, enrolled in a pregnancy study. Each CDR3 is given with its conserved first and last residue. A D gene is named only where the DNA matches it firmly. Not every row has a clone size; where given, it reads once, few, many or a size class.

>NA|TRBV4-2|NA|TRBJ1-1
CASSQGLAGPNTEAFF
TGTGCCAGCAGCCAAGGGTTGGCAGGCCCAAACACTGAAGCTTTCTTT
>NA|TRBV14|NA|TRBJ1-6
CASSPTSAGNSPLHF
TGTGCCAGCAGCCCCACAAGCGCGGGTAATTCACCCCTCCACTTT
>NA|TRBV9|TRBD1|TRBJ1-2
CASSPRQGADGYTF
TGTGCCAGCAGCCCCCGACAGGGGGCGGATGGCTACACCTTC
>NA|TRBV4-2|NA|TRBJ2-1
CASSPNQANEQFF
TGTGCCAGCAGCCCTAATCAAGCGAATGAGCAGTTCTTC
>once|TRBV5-6|NA|TRBJ2-3
CASSSAGYRTDTQYF
TGTGCCAGCAGCTCCGCGGGATACCGCACAGATACGCAGTATTTT
>NA|TRBV15|NA|TRBJ2-3
CATSIMDTQYF
TGTGCCACCAGCATTATGGATACGCAGTATTTT
>NA|TRBV15|NA|TRBJ2-3
CATSRVQDNTDTQYF
TGTGCCACCAGCCGAGTCCAGGACAACACAGATACGCAGTATTTT
>NA|TRBV6-4|NA|TRBJ2-7
CATSREAGLSEQYF
TGTGCCACCTCCCGCGAGGCGGGCCTTTCGGAGCAGTACTTC
>NA|TRBV27|TRBD2|TRBJ2-7
CASSIAGGPREQYF
TGTGCCAGCAGTATAGCGGGGGGGCCTCGCGAGCAGTACTTC
>NA|TRBV5-5|NA|TRBJ1-4
CASSLSSRVDEKLFF
TGTGCCAGCAGCTTGTCTTCCAGGGTGGACGAAAAACTGTTTTTT
>once|TRBV18|TRBD1|TRBJ2-7
CASSPDRSAEQYF
TGTGCCAGCTCACCGGACAGGAGCGCCGAGCAGTACTTC
>NA|TRBV6-5|NA|TRBJ1-1
CASSLTLNTEAFF
TGTGCCAGCAGTCTTACACTGAACACTGAAGCTTTCTTT
>NA|TRBV27|NA|TRBJ2-7
CASSSTGTYEQYF
TGTGCCAGCAGTTCTACAGGTACCTACGAGCAGTACTTC
>NA|TRBV9|TRBD1|TRBJ2-5
CASSVATGGPQETQYF
TGTGCCAGCAGCGTAGCGACAGGGGGGCCCCAAGAGACCCAGTACTTC
>NA|TRBV6-1|TRBD1|TRBJ2-5
CASSLQGETQYF
TGTGCCAGCAGTTTACAGGGGGAGACCCAGTACTTC
>NA|TRBV5-1|TRBD2|TRBJ2-3
CASLAGGLSTDTQYF
TGCGCCAGCTTAGCGGGGGGTCTTAGCACAGATACGCAGTATTTT
>NA|TRBV19|TRBD2|TRBJ2-5
CASSIGLNRGVETQYF
TGTGCCAGTAGTATAGGCCTCAATCGGGGGGTGGAGACCCAGTACTTC
>NA|TRBV7-9|NA|TRBJ1-1
CASTRHLQEAFF
TGTGCCAGCACCAGACACTTGCAAGAAGCTTTCTTT
>NA|TRBV15|TRBD1|TRBJ1-5
CATSRDRGSNQPQHF
TGTGCCACCAGCCGGGACAGGGGAAGCAATCAGCCCCAGCATTTT
>NA|TRBV7-6|TRBD1|TRBJ1-1
CASSIGTGVRAFF
TGTGCCAGCAGCATCGGGACAGGGGTACGAGCTTTCTTT
>NA|TRBV4-1|NA|TRBJ1-5
CASSQEGGDNRPQHF
TGCGCCAGCAGCCAAGAAGGTGGGGACAACCGGCCCCAGCATTTT
>NA|TRBV13|TRBD2|TRBJ2-1
CASSLLAGGQTEQFF
TGTGCCAGCAGCCTTCTAGCGGGGGGGCAAACTGAGCAGTTCTTC
>NA|TRBV19|NA|TRBJ1-6
CASKGEGASSYNSPLHF
TGTGCCAGTAAAGGGGAAGGGGCGAGCTCCTATAATTCACCCCTCCACTTT
>NA|TRBV4-1|NA|TRBJ2-7
CASSQVQRGYEQYF
TGCGCCAGCAGCCAAGTCCAAAGGGGCTACGAGCAGTACTTC
>NA|TRBV28|NA|TRBJ1-1
CASTFSEGTTFF
TGTGCCAGCACCTTTTCGGAGGGTACAACTTTCTTT
>NA|TRBV27|TRBD2|TRBJ2-1
CASSPYERGGDEQFF
TGTGCCAGCAGTCCGTATGAGCGGGGGGGGGATGAGCAGTTCTTC
>NA|TRBV18|NA|TRBJ1-2
CASSPLGGGYTF
TGTGCCAGCTCACCACTCGGGGGAGGCTACACCTTC
>NA|TRBV27|NA|TRBJ1-2
CASSSRDGSYGYTF
TGTGCCAGCAGTTCGAGGGACGGGAGCTATGGCTACACCTTC
>once|TRBV7-6|TRBD1|TRBJ2-5
CASSQGTGAETQYF
TGTGCCAGCAGCCAAGGGACAGGGGCAGAGACCCAGTACTTC
>NA|TRBV14|TRBD2|TRBJ2-3
CASSQVGLAGVQNRDTQYF
TGTGCCAGCAGCCAAGTGGGACTAGCGGGGGTTCAAAACCGGGATACGCAGTATTTT
>NA|TRBV19|TRBD1|TRBJ2-7
CASSIRDRGAYEQYF
TGTGCCAGTAGTATCAGGGACAGGGGCGCCTACGAGCAGTACTTC
>NA|TRBV7-6|NA|TRBJ1-3
CASSEGHPSSGNTIYF
TGTGCCAGCAGCGAGGGACACCCGAGCTCTGGAAACACCATATATTTT
>few|TRBV7-9|NA|TRBJ1-1
CASISEGTEAFF
TGTGCCAGCATCTCGGAGGGGACTGAAGCTTTCTTT
>NA|TRBV19|TRBD1|TRBJ1-1
CASIPTIRGWDTEAFF
TGTGCCAGTATCCCAACGATCAGGGGGTGGGACACTGAAGCTTTCTTT
>NA|TRBV19|NA|TRBJ1-2
CASSHQTGPALYGYTF
TGTGCCAGTAGCCACCAAACAGGTCCGGCCCTATATGGCTACACCTTC
>NA|TRBV7-6|NA|TRBJ1-2
CASSPGTPSASTF
TGTGCCAGCAGCCCTGGGACTCCGTCGGCGTCCACCTTC
>once|TRBV11-2|NA|TRBJ2-7
CASSLRTYEQYF
TGTGCCAGCAGCTTGCGGACCTACGAGCAGTACTTC
>NA|TRBV9|TRBD1|TRBJ2-7
CASSATGGFSYEQYF
TGTGCCAGCAGCGCGACAGGGGGCTTCTCCTACGAGCAGTACTTC
>once|TRBV2|TRBD2|TRBJ2-3
CASSERGQSADTQYF
TGTGCCAGCAGCGAGCGGGGGCAGTCGGCAGATACGCAGTATTTT
>once|TRBV5-6|TRBD2|TRBJ2-1
CASSILTSGRYNEQFF
TGTGCCAGCAGCATTTTGACTAGCGGGCGATACAATGAGCAGTTCTTC
>once|TRBV2|TRBD1|TRBJ1-2
CASSESRFAGTGSVYGYTF
TGTGCCAGCAGTGAATCGAGGTTTGCTGGGACAGGGAGTGTATATGGCTACACCTTC
>NA|TRBV29-1|NA|TRBJ1-1
CSVGVDSGLNTEAFF
TGCAGCGTTGGGGTGGACAGTGGGTTAAACACTGAAGCTTTCTTT
>NA|TRBV28|TRBD1|TRBJ2-3
CASSPGTVGGNTQYF
TGTGCCAGCAGCCCAGGGACAGTCGGTGGAAATACGCAGTATTTT
>NA|TRBV29-1|NA|TRBJ1-4
CSVAGGDYEKLFF
TGCAGCGTTGCGGGGGGGGACTATGAAAAACTGTTTTTT
>NA|TRBV21-1|NA|TRBJ1-2
CARGGDTLYYGYTF
TGTGCCAGGGGAGGGGACACCCTTTACTATGGCTACACCTTC
>NA|TRBV11-2|TRBD2|TRBJ2-1
CASSRIAGDEQFF
TGTGCCAGCAGCCGAATAGCGGGCGATGAGCAGTTCTTC
>NA|TRBV19|NA|TRBJ1-3
CASSTGAGNTIYF
TGTGCCAGTTCGACAGGTGCTGGAAACACCATATATTTT
>NA|TRBV5-4|NA|TRBJ2-3
CASSSRADTQYF
TGTGCCAGCAGCTCCAGGGCAGATACGCAGTATTTT
>NA|TRBV19|NA|TRBJ1-6
CASSMARQSSPLHF
TGTGCCAGTAGTATGGCTCGACAGTCGTCACCCCTCCACTTT
>NA|TRBV6-4|TRBD1|TRBJ2-6
CASSDSTGGSGANVLTF
TGTGCCAGCAGTGACTCGACAGGGGGCTCTGGGGCCAACGTCCTGACTTTC
>NA|TRBV30|TRBD1|TRBJ2-7
CAWTLHPGTGYHEQYF
TGTGCCTGGACCCTCCACCCGGGGACAGGGTACCACGAGCAGTACTTC
>NA|TRBV7-8|TRBD1|TRBJ1-1
CASTSGTVLNTEAFF
TGTGCCAGCACCTCCGGGACAGTCTTGAACACTGAAGCTTTCTTT
>NA|TRBV19|NA|TRBJ1-2
CASSIGGGHYGYTF
TGTGCCAGTAGTATAGGGGGGGGGCACTATGGCTACACCTTC